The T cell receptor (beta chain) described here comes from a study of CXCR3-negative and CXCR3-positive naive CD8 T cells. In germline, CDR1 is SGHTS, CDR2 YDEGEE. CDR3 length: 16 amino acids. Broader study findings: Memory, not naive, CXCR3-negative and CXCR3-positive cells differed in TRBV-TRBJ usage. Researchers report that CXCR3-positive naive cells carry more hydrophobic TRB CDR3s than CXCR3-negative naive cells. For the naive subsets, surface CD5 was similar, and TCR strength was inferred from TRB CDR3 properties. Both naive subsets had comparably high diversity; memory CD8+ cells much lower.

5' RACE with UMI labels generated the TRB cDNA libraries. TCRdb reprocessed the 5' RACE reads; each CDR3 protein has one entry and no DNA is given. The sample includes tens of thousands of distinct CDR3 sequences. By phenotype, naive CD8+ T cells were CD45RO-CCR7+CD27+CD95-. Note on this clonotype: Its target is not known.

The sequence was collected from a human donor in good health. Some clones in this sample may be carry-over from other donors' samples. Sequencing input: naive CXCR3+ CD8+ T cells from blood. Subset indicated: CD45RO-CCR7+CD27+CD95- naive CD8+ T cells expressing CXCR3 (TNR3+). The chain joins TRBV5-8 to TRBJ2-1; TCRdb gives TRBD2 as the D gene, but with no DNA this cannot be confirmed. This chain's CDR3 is CASSLFAGGLYNEQFF.